Below, 4 T cell receptor beta chains from the same sample are listed, as sequenced in a study of blood T cell repertoires in COVID-19 (dated by TCRdb to the early 2020s). To prepare the library, the immunoSEQ multiplex PCR assay was applied. As stored in TCRdb, this immuneACCESS dataset retains in-frame rearrangements with V and J assigned. A fraction of the clones does not appear; measured against another copy, unresolved V genes explain less than half of the discrepancy, and the remainder lacks a known reason. Across this sample there are around 130,000 clones, with 82% seen only once. The ten largest clonotypes hold less than 5% of the sample. The sequenced material came from peripheral blood. The receptors shown here come from a woman of 80 years or more with acute or convalescent COVID-19.

This chain links TRBV28 with TRBJ1-2; D gene ambiguous. The CDR3 extends over 14 amino acids. Germline CDR1 MDHEN, CDR2 SYDVKM. Trimming took off 7 bases at V and 2 bases at J, with 14 bases between the two ends. CDR3 sequence reads: CASTQYRKNYGYTF. In nucleotides, the CDR3 is TGTGCCAGCACTCAATACAGAAAAAACTATGGCTACACCTTC.

This clone has a single count. The chain joins TRBV30 to TRBJ2-1; a possible D gene is TRBD1 (6 bases). The CDR3 is made up of 13 amino acids. Germline CDR1 is GTSNPN and CDR2 is SVGIG (reference sequence). CDR3 coding DNA: TGTGCAGGACAGTCCGGCTCCTACAATGAGCAGTTCTTC. Translating gives CAGQSGSYNEQFF.

This rearrangement joins TRBV7-2 to TRBJ2-5; 8 nucleotides agree with TRBD2. CDR3 length: 15 amino acids. In germline, CDR1 is SGHTA, CDR2 FQGNSA. J lost 0 bases, V lost 5 bases, and 5 bases had no gene match. Here the CDR3 DNA reads TGTGCCAGCAGCCTGGGACTAGTGAACCAAGAGACCCAGTACTTC. It codes for CASSLGLVNQETQYF.

This clone was recorded once. CDR3 sequence: CASSQDIGATGELFF. CDR3 DNA sequence: TGTGCCAGCAGCCAAGATATAGGGGCCACCGGGGAGCTGTTTTTT. This chain connects TRBV3-1 (or the pseudogene TRBV3-2) to TRBJ2-2; D is perhaps TRBD1 (5 bases). Deletions cut 0 bases from V and 4 bases from J, with 9 bases between. The V gene's germline CDR1 is LGHDT and CDR2 YNNKEL (reference sequence). This CDR3 is built from 15 residues.